This T cell receptor (beta chain) was recorded in a study of T-cell reconstitution after alpha-beta-depleted transplantation in children. Germline-derived CDR1 and CDR2 are DFQATT and SNEGSKA (reference sequence). V lost 6 bases and J 0 bases, leaving 16 bases between the germline ends. This CDR3 spans 15 amino acids. A TCRbeta library incorporating unique molecular identifiers was prepared. TCRdb analysed the PCR reads with MiXCR anew, one entry per CDR3 protein. Here the sample spans 530,000 or so distinct CDR3 sequences, roughly 27% being singletons. The sequence came from a boy less than two years old with Wiskott-Aldrich syndrome, due to receive a stem cell transplant. The material sequenced was PBMCs, taken before TCRalphabeta/CD19-depleted stem cell transplant. J is TRBJ2-3 and V is TRBV20-1; a weak D match, TRBD1 (6 bases). For the CDR3, the DNA is TGCAGTGCGCCTGTCGGTGGACAGAGCACAGATACGCAGTATTTT. It translates to CSAPVGGQSTDTQYF.